This T cell receptor (beta chain) came from a study of graft-versus-host responses after intestinal transplantation. This CDR3 is built from 13 residues. Germline CDR1 is MGHRA and CDR2 is YSYEKL. Trimming stripped 0 bases from V and 11 bases from J, with 13 bases between. This clone occurred a few times. Antigen specificity is unknown. The protocol was immunoSEQ multiplex PCR, while the TCRdb copy is restricted to in-frame clones and leaves out a portion. This sample has roughly 98,000 clones, with approximately 95% found just once. The source was unstimulated CD8+ T cells sorted from spleen or lymph node cells, collected before transplant. This sequence was found in a human donor who was the organ donor for an intestinal transplant. J is TRBJ1-1 and V is TRBV4-1; D not resolved. In DNA form, the CDR3 reads TGCGCCAGCAGCCAAGATCCTTTTCTCTCGGCTTTCTTT. This translates into CASSQDPFLSAFF.